The clone carrying this T cell receptor (beta chain) showed up just a few times. Per the germline V gene, CDR1 is SGHTA and CDR2 is FQGNSA. V lost 2 bases and J lost 7; bases outside the gene matches: 2. This CDR3 is 13 amino acids long. Libraries were prepared by immunoSEQ multiplex PCR; TCRdb keeps only in-frame clonotypes and omits some of them. The sample has about 14,000 clones, around 73% seen once. This sample is part of a study of blood T cell repertoires in COVID-19. On the study more broadly: COVID-19 samples, acute and convalescent, were from the United States, Italy and Spain.

This chain joins TRBV7-2 and TRBJ1-5; 7 bases fit TRBD1. Sample: peripheral blood. This receptor was identified in a boy aged 2-9 years with active or convalescent COVID-19. CDR3 region: CASSLTGDQPQHF. The DNA for the CDR3 is TGTGCCAGCAGCTTAACAGGGGACCAGCCCCAGCATTTT.